This T cell receptor beta chain was documented in a study of blood T cell repertoires in COVID-19 (dated by TCRdb to the early 2020s). A note on the overall study: Samples covering the acute and convalescent phases of COVID-19 were provided by collaborators in the United States, Italy and Spain. Deeply sampled blood TCRbeta repertoires from subjects exposed to, actively infected with, or recovered from COVID-19 were included in the dataset. Where available, HLA class I and class II types were taken from metadata supplied by the sample provider and were not determined by assay-based typing. The repertoires were released in a freely available public database intended as a resource for research on the immune response to SARS-CoV-2. Nearly every sample came with metadata listing a de-identified subject ID, COVID-19 status, age in years and sex. The material from the prospective study consisted of cDNA or gDNA derived from T cells, B-cell-depleted T cells, or PBMCs. The samples were drawn from two sources: the first 160 participants of the ongoing ImmuneRACE study, and 1,254 subjects contributed by 6 global collaborators.

The immunoSEQ Assay, a bias-controlled multiplex PCR, was used to amplify TCRbeta CDR3 regions from genomic DNA. The authors' pipeline ran thus. The number of nucleated cells in each sample was estimated from the amplification of reference gene primers within the assay. To quantify the absolute abundance of each unique TCRbeta CDR3 rearrangement, sequence reads were collapsed and filtered. For each sample, productive Simpson clonality was calculated as the square root of Simpson's diversity index across productive rearrangements. TCRdb re-hosts the immuneACCESS table, in-frame sequences only. Its copies lack some clones; in the studies checked, an unresolved V gene accounts for under half of them, and the cause for the rest is not known. From that table come the V and J calls and clone size; the DNA was used to work out D and trimming. The sample table shows about 250,000 clones, and approximately 90% are seen once. Of the sample, about 2.1% falls within the top ten clones.

Samples from volunteer blood donors who had recovered from COVID-19 were contributed by a second Seattle source. Whole blood was collected in K2EDTA tubes by collaborating institutions according to the institutions' own protocols. For TCRbeta analysis, collaborator samples were shipped as frozen whole blood, as isolated PBMCs, or as DNA extracted from either sample type. As to this clone: It has no known antigen specificity. It has no much larger one-base neighbor in the sample; base qualities were not kept.

The research as a whole found: The quantity of clinical and demographic metadata differed by source and by participant and was supplied without curation.

The sequenced sample was peripheral blood. This receptor was identified in a middle-aged woman who had recovered from COVID-19.

The CDR3 amino acid sequence is: CASSIGQLEKLFF. The DNA reads as follows: TGTGCCAGTAGTATTGGGCAGCTTGAAAAACTGTTTTTT. This sequence uses TRBV19 and TRBJ1-4; the D gene identity is not certain. The CDR3 sequence holds 13 residues, the cysteine and phenylalanine included. This entry keeps only the CDR3 DNA: 39 bases, framed from base 1. V drops 3 bases and J drops 7 bases, leaving 9 bases in between. CDR1 and CDR2 are read off the germline V gene (reference sequence) as LNHDA and SQIVND.